These T cell receptor beta chains were read from a single sample in a study of cytomegalovirus exposure and HLA in healthy donors. Produced via immunoSEQ multiplex PCR; TCRdb's table is partial and in-frame only. Seen here are some 79,000 clones, about four fifths observed once, and the top ten hold 4.5% to 7%. The sample consisted of PBMCs. The receptors stem from a male donor in good health and CMV-seropositive. Both conserved end residues are part of each CDR3. Each record gives: clone size, V gene, J gene, D gene, CDR3 DNA, CDR3 protein. D genes are given only for firm matches. Size tells how often a clone was seen (once, few, many) or the class of an expanded clone, and some rows leave it out.

clone size: NA; V gene: TRBV4-2; J gene: TRBJ2-5; D gene: NA; CDR3 DNA: TGTGCCAGCAGCCACCTCCGGGACAAGTATGAGACCCAGTACTTC; CDR3 protein: CASSHLRDKYETQYF
clone size: NA; V gene: TRBV28; J gene: TRBJ2-7; D gene: NA; CDR3 DNA: TGTGCCAGCAATAGAATCAACGAGCAGTACTTC; CDR3 protein: CASNRINEQYF
clone size: NA; V gene: TRBV5-1; J gene: TRBJ1-4; D gene: TRBD1; CDR3 DNA: TGCGCCAGCAGCCCCGGGACAGGGGGCCCCGGGGAAAAACTGTTTTTT; CDR3 protein: CASSPGTGGPGEKLFF
clone size: NA; V gene: TRBV5-4; J gene: TRBJ1-1; D gene: NA; CDR3 DNA: TGTGCCAGCAGCAGAGACAGCATGAACACTGAAGCTTTCTTT; CDR3 protein: CASSRDSMNTEAFF
clone size: NA; V gene: TRBV15; J gene: TRBJ1-3; D gene: NA; CDR3 DNA: TGTGCCACCAGCAGAGAGCAAACAGGCGGAAACACCATATATTTT; CDR3 protein: CATSREQTGGNTIYF
clone size: once; V gene: TRBV28; J gene: TRBJ1-2; D gene: NA; CDR3 DNA: TGTGCCACCTTCAGGTTTGGCTACACCTTC; CDR3 protein: CATFRFGYTF
clone size: NA; V gene: TRBV6-1; J gene: TRBJ1-2; D gene: NA; CDR3 DNA: TGTGCCAGCAGGTTACAGGGAAGTGACTATGGCTACACCTTC; CDR3 protein: CASRLQGSDYGYTF
clone size: NA; V gene: TRBV27; J gene: TRBJ2-7; D gene: NA; CDR3 DNA: TGTGCCAGCAGTGTAGCAGATACCTACGAGCAGTACTTC; CDR3 protein: CASSVADTYEQYF
clone size: NA; V gene: TRBV5-1; J gene: TRBJ2-7; D gene: TRBD1; CDR3 DNA: TGCGCCAGCAGCTTCCCCGGTGGGGGACAGTCCTACGAGCAGTACTTC; CDR3 protein: CASSFPGGGQSYEQYF
clone size: NA; V gene: TRBV27; J gene: TRBJ2-5; D gene: TRBD2; CDR3 DNA: TGTGCCAGCAGTTCCCTCGCGGCGGGGGAAGAGACCCAGTACTTC; CDR3 protein: CASSSLAAGEETQYF
clone size: NA; V gene: TRBV14; J gene: TRBJ1-6; D gene: TRBD1; CDR3 DNA: TGTGCCAGCAGCCCGGGGACAGGGTATAATTCACCCCTCCACTTT; CDR3 protein: CASSPGTGYNSPLHF
clone size: once; V gene: TRBV7-9; J gene: TRBJ2-3; D gene: TRBD1; CDR3 DNA: TGTGCCAGTGGACCGGGACAGGGAGTCACAGATACGCAGTATTTT; CDR3 protein: CASGPGQGVTDTQYF
clone size: NA; V gene: TRBV6-6; J gene: TRBJ2-7; D gene: TRBD1; CDR3 DNA: TGTGCCAGCAGTCGTCAGGGGGCGGTGAGGGAGCAGTACTTC; CDR3 protein: CASSRQGAVREQYF
clone size: NA; V gene: TRBV6-5; J gene: TRBJ1-2; D gene: NA; CDR3 DNA: TGTGCCAGCAGTTTCCTGACAGGAACCTATGGCTACACCTTC; CDR3 protein: CASSFLTGTYGYTF
clone size: many; V gene: TRBV19; J gene: TRBJ2-7; D gene: TRBD1; CDR3 DNA: TGTGCCAGTAGTTCCGGACAGGGGATGGTAGCCTACGAGCAGTACTTC; CDR3 protein: CASSSGQGMVAYEQYF
clone size: few; V gene: TRBV6-5; J gene: TRBJ2-7; D gene: NA; CDR3 DNA: TGTGCCAGCAGTTCCCGTGCGCCGGCCTACGAGCAGTACTTC; CDR3 protein: CASSSRAPAYEQYF
clone size: NA; V gene: TRBV7-2; J gene: TRBJ1-6; D gene: NA; CDR3 DNA: TGTGCCGGCGGGGCCAATTCACCCCTCCACTTT; CDR3 protein: CAGGANSPLHF
clone size: NA; V gene: TRBV29-1; J gene: TRBJ2-5; D gene: NA; CDR3 DNA: TGCAGCGGCCGTCCAGGGCAAGAGACCCAGTACTTC; CDR3 protein: CSGRPGQETQYF
clone size: NA; V gene: TRBV7-8; J gene: TRBJ2-3; D gene: TRBD1; CDR3 DNA: TGTGCCAGCATCCTGGACAGGGCGAGAGATACGCAGTATTTT; CDR3 protein: CASILDRARDTQYF
clone size: NA; V gene: TRBV18; J gene: TRBJ1-1; D gene: TRBD1; CDR3 DNA: TGTGCCAGCTCACCGGGACAGGGGCCAGGAAACACTGAAGCTTTCTTT; CDR3 protein: CASSPGQGPGNTEAFF
clone size: NA; V gene: TRBV6-1; J gene: TRBJ1-5; D gene: NA; CDR3 DNA: TGTGCCAGCAGTGACCAGGGCGGTCAGCCCCAGCATTTT; CDR3 protein: CASSDQGGQPQHF
clone size: NA; V gene: TRBV7-2; J gene: TRBJ1-4; D gene: NA; CDR3 DNA: TGTGCCAGCAGCTTAGCTGGGGCAGAAGCTAATGAAAAACTGTTTTTT; CDR3 protein: CASSLAGAEANEKLFF
clone size: NA; V gene: TRBV5-1; J gene: TRBJ2-1; D gene: TRBD1; CDR3 DNA: TGCGCCAGCAGCTTTACAGGGGGGCCCGGGAATGAGCAGTTCTTC; CDR3 protein: CASSFTGGPGNEQFF
clone size: NA; V gene: TRBV9; J gene: TRBJ2-5; D gene: NA; CDR3 DNA: TGTGCCAGCAGCGTATCGCCGAGGGACCAAGAGACCCAGTACTTC; CDR3 protein: CASSVSPRDQETQYF
clone size: NA; V gene: TRBV28; J gene: TRBJ2-7; D gene: NA; CDR3 DNA: TGTGCCAGCAGTACCGGACAGCCGGTCTCCTACGAGCAGTACTTC; CDR3 protein: CASSTGQPVSYEQYF
clone size: NA; V gene: TRBV28; J gene: TRBJ1-2; D gene: NA; CDR3 DNA: TGTGCCAGCAGTTTTACAGGGACCCAGGAACTATGGGGCTACACCTTC; CDR3 protein: CASSFTGTQELWGYTF
clone size: NA; V gene: TRBV27; J gene: TRBJ1-2; D gene: NA; CDR3 DNA: TGTGCCAGCAGTTTTTCTGGACACCAGAACTATGGCTACACCTTC; CDR3 protein: CASSFSGHQNYGYTF
clone size: NA; V gene: TRBV11-2; J gene: TRBJ2-7; D gene: NA; CDR3 DNA: TGTGCCAGCAGCTTCGGACCGGGAGTGCACGAGCAGTACTTC; CDR3 protein: CASSFGPGVHEQYF
clone size: NA; V gene: TRBV13; J gene: TRBJ2-7; D gene: NA; CDR3 DNA: TGTGCCAGCAGCCCAACCCCAGGCTACGAGCAGTACTTC; CDR3 protein: CASSPTPGYEQYF
clone size: NA; V gene: TRBV6-5; J gene: TRBJ2-1; D gene: NA; CDR3 DNA: TGTGCCAGCAAAGAGGTAAATGAGCAGTTCTTC; CDR3 protein: CASKEVNEQFF
clone size: few; V gene: TRBV6-6; J gene: TRBJ1-1; D gene: NA; CDR3 DNA: TGTGCCAGCAGTTACAGGGGAAACACTGAAGCTTTCTTT; CDR3 protein: CASSYRGNTEAFF
clone size: few; V gene: TRBV5-1; J gene: TRBJ2-2; D gene: TRBD2; CDR3 DNA: TGCGCCAGCAGCTTTCCAGTAGCGGGGGAGAACACCGGGGAGCTGTTTTTT; CDR3 protein: CASSFPVAGENTGELFF
clone size: NA; V gene: TRBV27; J gene: TRBJ1-5; D gene: NA; CDR3 DNA: TGTGCCAGCACCAACACAGGGTTAGGTCAGCCCCAGCACTTT; CDR3 protein: CASTNTGLGQPQHF
clone size: NA; V gene: TRBV27; J gene: TRBJ2-7; D gene: TRBD2; CDR3 DNA: TGTGCCAGCAGTCCGGGACTAGCGGGGACCTACGAGCAGTACTTC; CDR3 protein: CASSPGLAGTYEQYF
clone size: NA; V gene: TRBV19; J gene: TRBJ1-4; D gene: TRBD1; CDR3 DNA: TGTGCCAGTAGTATCATGGGACAGGCGAGTGAAAAACTGTTTTTT; CDR3 protein: CASSIMGQASEKLFF
clone size: NA; V gene: TRBV5-4; J gene: TRBJ2-5; D gene: TRBD2; CDR3 DNA: TGTGCCAGCAGCTTACTAGCGGGACATCGAGAGACCCAGTACTTC; CDR3 protein: CASSLLAGHRETQYF
clone size: NA; V gene: TRBV12-5; J gene: TRBJ1-5; D gene: TRBD1; CDR3 DNA: TGTGCTAGTACGACAGGGGGCAAACAGCCCCAGCATTTT; CDR3 protein: CASTTGGKQPQHF
clone size: NA; V gene: TRBV13; J gene: TRBJ2-7; D gene: NA; CDR3 DNA: TGTGCCAGCAGGAAGAATACAGGGACCTACGAGCAGTACTTC; CDR3 protein: CASRKNTGTYEQYF
clone size: NA; V gene: TRBV28; J gene: TRBJ2-1; D gene: NA; CDR3 DNA: TGTGCCAGCCGCACGGGACTGTCCTACAATGAGCAGTTCTTC; CDR3 protein: CASRTGLSYNEQFF
clone size: NA; V gene: TRBV29-1; J gene: TRBJ1-1; D gene: NA; CDR3 DNA: TGCAGCGTTCTTTACACTGAAGCTTTCTTT; CDR3 protein: CSVLYTEAFF
clone size: NA; V gene: TRBV28; J gene: TRBJ1-2; D gene: NA; CDR3 DNA: TGTGCCAGCAGTTTAAGGCAGGGCCGATTCTATGGCTACACCTTC; CDR3 protein: CASSLRQGRFYGYTF
clone size: NA; V gene: TRBV28; J gene: TRBJ1-1; D gene: TRBD1; CDR3 DNA: TGTGCCAGCAGACTACAGGGGCGAGGGGGCACTGAAGCTTTCTTT; CDR3 protein: CASRLQGRGGTEAFF
clone size: NA; V gene: TRBV29-1; J gene: TRBJ1-5; D gene: TRBD1; CDR3 DNA: TGCAGCGCCACACAGGGGAACTTCGATCAGCCCCAGCATTTT; CDR3 protein: CSATQGNFDQPQHF
clone size: once; V gene: TRBV10-3; J gene: TRBJ1-3; D gene: NA; CDR3 DNA: TGTGCCATCAGGGGGGCCAACTCTGGAAACACCATATATTTT; CDR3 protein: CAIRGANSGNTIYF
clone size: NA; V gene: TRBV7-9; J gene: TRBJ2-7; D gene: TRBD1; CDR3 DNA: TGTGCCAGCAGCTTAGGAGACAGGGGGACAACCTACAAGCAGTACTTC; CDR3 protein: CASSLGDRGTTYKQYF
clone size: NA; V gene: TRBV19; J gene: TRBJ2-2; D gene: TRBD2; CDR3 DNA: TGTGCCAGTACGGGACTAGCGTTCACCGGGGAGCTGTTTTTT; CDR3 protein: CASTGLAFTGELFF
clone size: NA; V gene: TRBV2; J gene: TRBJ1-5; D gene: TRBD1; CDR3 DNA: TGTGCCAGCAGCGGATCCGGGACAGGTCTCAATCAGCCCCAGCATTTT; CDR3 protein: CASSGSGTGLNQPQHF
clone size: NA; V gene: TRBV4-1; J gene: TRBJ2-2; D gene: TRBD1; CDR3 DNA: TGCGCCAGCAGCCCCCGCCCGGGACAGGGAAAGACCGGGGAGCTGTTTTTT; CDR3 protein: CASSPRPGQGKTGELFF
clone size: NA; V gene: TRBV14; J gene: TRBJ2-1; D gene: NA; CDR3 DNA: TGTGCCAGCAGCCAACTTAGTAGCCCCTTTGAGCAGTTCTTC; CDR3 protein: CASSQLSSPFEQFF
clone size: NA; V gene: TRBV19; J gene: TRBJ2-6; D gene: TRBD1; CDR3 DNA: TGTGCCAGTACCGGTGTGTGGACAGGGGTAAACTCTGGGGCCAACGTCCTGACTTTC; CDR3 protein: CASTGVWTGVNSGANVLTF
clone size: NA; V gene: TRBV28; J gene: TRBJ1-3; D gene: TRBD1; CDR3 DNA: TGTGCCAGCAGGGACAGGGGGAGCGGAAACACCATATATTTT; CDR3 protein: CASRDRGSGNTIYF
clone size: NA; V gene: TRBV28; J gene: TRBJ1-5; D gene: NA; CDR3 DNA: TGTGCCAGCAGATCGCTGGGGGCGCCAGGCAATCAGCCCCAGCATTTT; CDR3 protein: CASRSLGAPGNQPQHF